The present TCR beta chain was sequenced within a study of blood T cell repertoires in COVID-19. Across the whole study: Acute and convalescent COVID-19 samples came from the United States, Italy and Spain. The cDNA or gDNA used as material had been derived from T cells, B-cell-depleted T cells, or PBMCs.

Deletions cut 3 bases from V and 1 base from J, with 3 bases between. The germline gives CDR1 LGHDT, CDR2 YNNKEL (reference sequence). The CDR3 runs 12 residues. In the original workflow: Reference gene primers were amplified, and this amplification served to estimate nucleated cell counts. This table comes from immunoSEQ multiplex PCR, and its TCRdb copy is limited to in-frame clones, with some not included. That table is the source of V, J and clone size, and D and trimming were worked out from the DNA. The data contain fewer than 110,000 clones, approximately 86% of them seen just once; the ten biggest clones take up about 3%.

The TCR comes from a human donor in a cohort sampled during active COVID-19. Input material: peripheral blood. The chain recombines TRBV3-1 (or the pseudogene TRBV3-2) with TRBJ1-2; D is undetermined. The CDR3 region is CASSQSNYGYTF. The CDR3, as DNA: TGTGCCAGCAGCCAGAGTAACTATGGCTACACCTTC.